This TCR beta chain was observed in a study of Graves' ophthalmopathy and Graves' hyperthyroidism. Study results and limitations: Ophthalmopathy progression predictions by the model showed approximately 79% specificity and 70.59% sensitivity.

A note on this clonotype: Its antigen is not known.

RNA transcripts were the template, and TCR beta CDR3 regions were amplified from them. Second-round multiplex PCR followed a first-round RT-PCR using HTBI primers. A single record per CDR3 protein comes from TCRdb applying MiXCR to the multiplex PCR reads. The repertoire holds roughly 480,000 distinct CDR3 sequences, with approximately 15% as singletons. Trimming shortened V by 4 bases and J by 6 bases, and 16 bases separated the two germline ends. The germline gives CDR1 MGHRA, CDR2 YSYEKL. The CDR3 runs to 15 residues. The sequencing input was blood. The sequence came from a woman younger than 45 with Graves' ophthalmopathy. The chain recombines TRBV4-1 with TRBJ1-5; tentatively, D is TRBD1 (5 bases). The CDR3 here is CASSLGTGGTQPQHF. CDR3 DNA sequence: TGCGCCAGCAGCCTCGGGACCGGGGGGACTCAGCCCCAGCATTTT.